This T cell receptor beta chain is from a study of T cell responses to AZD1222 COVID-19 vaccine. Generated by immunoSEQ multiplex PCR, the TCRdb table keeps only in-frame clones and is missing some. The table records about 160,000 clones, just over 90% of them present only once. Germline assignment: CDR1 LGHDT and CDR2 YNNKEL (reference sequence). V lost 0 bases and J 4 bases, leaving 6 bases between the germline ends. The CDR3 contains 13 residues. About this clone: Its target is unknown.

Study-level results: Donors were chiefly white British, with a greater number of females, and clonal diversity was perhaps underestimated. Spike-spanning, vaccine-associated CD4 TCRs were dominant at 160-218 and 743-854.

The clonotype originates from an adult in good health. The sequencing here drew on peripheral blood, taken on day 0 of MenACWY control vaccination. This chain connects TRBV3-1 (or the pseudogene TRBV3-2) to TRBJ1-1, with D unresolved. CDR3 sequence: CASSQDLRTEAFF. The CDR3, as DNA: TGTGCCAGCAGCCAAGATCTACGCACTGAAGCTTTCTTT.